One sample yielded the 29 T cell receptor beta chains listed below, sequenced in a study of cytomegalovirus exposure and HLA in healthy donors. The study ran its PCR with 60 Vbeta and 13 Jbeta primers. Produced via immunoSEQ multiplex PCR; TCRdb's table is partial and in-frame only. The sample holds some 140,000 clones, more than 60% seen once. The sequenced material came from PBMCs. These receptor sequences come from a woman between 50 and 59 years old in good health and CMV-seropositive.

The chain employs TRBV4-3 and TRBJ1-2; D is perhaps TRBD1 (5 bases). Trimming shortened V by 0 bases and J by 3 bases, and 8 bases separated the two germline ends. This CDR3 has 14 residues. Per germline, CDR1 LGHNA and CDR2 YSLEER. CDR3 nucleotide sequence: TGCGCCAGCAGCCAAGAGGCCAGGGACTATGGCTACACCTTC. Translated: CASSQEARDYGYTF.

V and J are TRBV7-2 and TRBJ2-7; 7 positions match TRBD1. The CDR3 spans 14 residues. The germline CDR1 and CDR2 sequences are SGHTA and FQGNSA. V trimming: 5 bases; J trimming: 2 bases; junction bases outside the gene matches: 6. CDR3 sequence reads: CASSRDSSAYEQYF. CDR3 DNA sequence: TGTGCCAGCAGCCGGGACAGTTCTGCCTACGAGCAGTACTTC.

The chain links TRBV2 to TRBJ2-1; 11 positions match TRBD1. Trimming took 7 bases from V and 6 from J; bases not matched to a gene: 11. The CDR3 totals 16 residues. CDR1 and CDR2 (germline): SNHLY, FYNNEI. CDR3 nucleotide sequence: TGTGCCAGCACTTTCCCTCCGGGACAGGGGGGCAATGAGCAGTTCTTC. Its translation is CASTFPPGQGGNEQFF.

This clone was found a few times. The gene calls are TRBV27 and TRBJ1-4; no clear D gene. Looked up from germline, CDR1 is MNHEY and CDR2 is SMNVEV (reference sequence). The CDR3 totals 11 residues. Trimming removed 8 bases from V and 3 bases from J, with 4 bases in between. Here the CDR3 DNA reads TGTGCCAGCTTCTCTAATGAAAAACTGTTTTTT. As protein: CASFSNEKLFF.

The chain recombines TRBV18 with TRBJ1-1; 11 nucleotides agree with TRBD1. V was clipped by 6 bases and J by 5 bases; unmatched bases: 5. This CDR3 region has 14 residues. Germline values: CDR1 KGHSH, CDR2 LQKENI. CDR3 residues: CASSSGTGGTEAFF. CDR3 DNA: TGTGCCAGCTCGTCCGGGACAGGGGGGACTGAAGCTTTCTTT.

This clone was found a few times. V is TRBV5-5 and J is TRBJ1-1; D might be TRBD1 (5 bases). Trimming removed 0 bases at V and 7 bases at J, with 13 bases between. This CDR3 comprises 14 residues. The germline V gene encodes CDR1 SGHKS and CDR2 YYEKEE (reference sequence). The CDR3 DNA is TGTGCCAGCAGCTTGGGAGGTCAGGGTGGTGAAGCTTTCTTT. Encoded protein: CASSLGGQGGEAFF.

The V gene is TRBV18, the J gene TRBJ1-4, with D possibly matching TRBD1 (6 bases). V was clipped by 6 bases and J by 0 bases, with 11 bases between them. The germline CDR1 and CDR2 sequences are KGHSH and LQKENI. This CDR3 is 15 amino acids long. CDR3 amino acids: CASSMGASTNEKLFF. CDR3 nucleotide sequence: TGTGCCAGCTCGATGGGGGCCTCAACTAATGAAAAACTGTTTTTT.

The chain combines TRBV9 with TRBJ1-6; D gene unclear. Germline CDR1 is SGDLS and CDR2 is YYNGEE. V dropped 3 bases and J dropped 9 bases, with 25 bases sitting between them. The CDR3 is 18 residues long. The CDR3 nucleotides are TGTGCCAGCAGCGATACCATCTTCGAGGGAAGTGAGATTTCACCCCTCCACTTT. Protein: CASSDTIFEGSEISPLHF.

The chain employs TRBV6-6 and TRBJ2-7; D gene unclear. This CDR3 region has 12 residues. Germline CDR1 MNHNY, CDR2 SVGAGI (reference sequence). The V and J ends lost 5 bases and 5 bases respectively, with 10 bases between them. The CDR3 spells CASSPGWHEQYF. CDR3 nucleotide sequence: TGTGCCAGCAGTCCAGGATGGCACGAGCAGTACTTC.

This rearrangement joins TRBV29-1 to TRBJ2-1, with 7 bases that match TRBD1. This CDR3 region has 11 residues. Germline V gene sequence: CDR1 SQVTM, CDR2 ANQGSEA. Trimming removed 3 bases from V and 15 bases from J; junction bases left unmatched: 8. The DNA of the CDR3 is TGCAGCGTTGAGACAGGGCGTTGGTGGTTCTTC. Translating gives CSVETGRWWFF.

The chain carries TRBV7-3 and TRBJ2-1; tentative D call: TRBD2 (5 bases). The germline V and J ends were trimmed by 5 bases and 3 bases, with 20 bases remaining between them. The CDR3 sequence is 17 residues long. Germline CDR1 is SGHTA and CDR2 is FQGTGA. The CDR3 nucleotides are TGTGCCAGCAGCCCAACCGTTGGGCGGGTAGGCTACAATGAGCAGTTCTTC. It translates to CASSPTVGRVGYNEQFF. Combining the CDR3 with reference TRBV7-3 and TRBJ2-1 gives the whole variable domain GAGVSQTPSNKVTEKGKYVELRCDPISGHTALYWYRQSLGQGPEFLIYFQGTGAADDSGLPNDRFFAVRPEGSVSTLKIQRTERGDSAVYLCASSPTVGRVGYNEQFFGPGTRLTVL.

CDR3 region: CATSRGTTLEKLFF. CDR3 nucleotides: TGTGCCACCAGCAGAGGTACTACTTTGGAAAAACTGTTTTTT. This sequence joins TRBV15 and TRBJ1-4; D gene ambiguous. This CDR3 contains 14 residues. The germline V gene encodes CDR1 LNHNV and CDR2 YYDKDF (reference sequence). V gave up 1 base and J gave up 8 bases, with 11 bases separating them.

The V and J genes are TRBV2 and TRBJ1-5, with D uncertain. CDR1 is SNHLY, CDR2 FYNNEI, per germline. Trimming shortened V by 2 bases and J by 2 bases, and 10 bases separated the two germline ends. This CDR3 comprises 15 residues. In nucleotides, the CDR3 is TGTGCCAGCAGTGAAACTCCCGGGGGCAATCAGCCCCAGCATTTT. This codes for CASSETPGGNQPQHF. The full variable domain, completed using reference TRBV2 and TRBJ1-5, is EPEVTQTPSHQVTQMGQEVILRCVPISNHLYFYWYRQILGQKVEFLVSFYNNEISEKSEIFDDQFSVERPDGSNFTLKIRSTKLEDSAMYFCASSETPGGNQPQHFGDGTRLSIL.

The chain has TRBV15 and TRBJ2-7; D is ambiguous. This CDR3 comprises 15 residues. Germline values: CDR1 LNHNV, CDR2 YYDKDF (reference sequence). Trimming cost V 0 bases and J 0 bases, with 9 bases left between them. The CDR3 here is CATSRDRRSSYEQYF. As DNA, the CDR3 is TGTGCCACCAGCAGAGATCGGAGAAGCTCCTACGAGCAGTACTTC.

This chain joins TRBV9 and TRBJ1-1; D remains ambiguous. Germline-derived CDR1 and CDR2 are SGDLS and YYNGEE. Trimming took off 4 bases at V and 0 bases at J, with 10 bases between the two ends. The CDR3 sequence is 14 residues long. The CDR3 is CASSPRVLNTEAFF. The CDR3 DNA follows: TGTGCCAGCAGCCCCCGGGTCCTGAACACTGAAGCTTTCTTT.

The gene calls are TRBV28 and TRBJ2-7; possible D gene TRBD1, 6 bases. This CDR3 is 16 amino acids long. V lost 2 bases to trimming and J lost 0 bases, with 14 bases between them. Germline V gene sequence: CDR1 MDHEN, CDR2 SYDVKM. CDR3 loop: CASSLGPGESSYEQYF. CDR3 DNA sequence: TGTGCCAGCAGTTTAGGGCCAGGGGAGAGCTCCTACGAGCAGTACTTC.

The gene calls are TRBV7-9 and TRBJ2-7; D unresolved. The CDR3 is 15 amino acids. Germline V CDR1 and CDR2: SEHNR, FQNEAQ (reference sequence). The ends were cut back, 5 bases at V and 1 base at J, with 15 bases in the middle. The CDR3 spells CASSPVDIYSYEQYF. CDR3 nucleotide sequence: TGTGCCAGCAGCCCAGTTGACATATATTCCTACGAGCAGTACTTC.

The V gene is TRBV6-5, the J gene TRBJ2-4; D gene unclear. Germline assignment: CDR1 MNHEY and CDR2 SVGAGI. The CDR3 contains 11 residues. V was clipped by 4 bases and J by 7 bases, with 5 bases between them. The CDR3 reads CASSSLNIQYF. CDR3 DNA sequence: TGTGCCAGCAGTTCTCTGAACATTCAGTACTTC.

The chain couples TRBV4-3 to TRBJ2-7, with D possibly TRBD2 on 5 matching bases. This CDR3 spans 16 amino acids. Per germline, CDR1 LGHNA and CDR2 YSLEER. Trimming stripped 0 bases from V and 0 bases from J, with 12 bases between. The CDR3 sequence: CASSQDLFTSSYEQYF. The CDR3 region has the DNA TGCGCCAGCAGCCAAGATCTATTTACTAGCTCCTACGAGCAGTACTTC.

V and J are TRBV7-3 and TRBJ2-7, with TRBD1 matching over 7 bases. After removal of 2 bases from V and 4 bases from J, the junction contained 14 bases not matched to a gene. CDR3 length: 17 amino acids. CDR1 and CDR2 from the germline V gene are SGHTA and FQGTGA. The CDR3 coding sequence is TGTGCCAGCAGCTTATACCCCTCAGGGACAGATACTTACGAGCAGTACTTC. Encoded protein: CASSLYPSGTDTYEQYF.

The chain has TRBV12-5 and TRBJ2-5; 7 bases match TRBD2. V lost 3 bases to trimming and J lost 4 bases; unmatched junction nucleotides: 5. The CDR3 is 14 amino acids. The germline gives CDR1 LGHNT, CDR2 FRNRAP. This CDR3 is CASGLGREGETQYF. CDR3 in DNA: TGTGCTAGTGGTTTAGGCAGGGAGGGAGAGACCCAGTACTTC.

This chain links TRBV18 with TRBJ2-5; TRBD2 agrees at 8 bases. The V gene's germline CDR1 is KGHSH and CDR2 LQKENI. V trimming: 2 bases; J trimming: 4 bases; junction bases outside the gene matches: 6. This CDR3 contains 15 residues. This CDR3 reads CASSPAGGKGETQYF. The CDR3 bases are TGTGCCAGCTCACCAGCGGGGGGCAAGGGAGAGACCCAGTACTTC.

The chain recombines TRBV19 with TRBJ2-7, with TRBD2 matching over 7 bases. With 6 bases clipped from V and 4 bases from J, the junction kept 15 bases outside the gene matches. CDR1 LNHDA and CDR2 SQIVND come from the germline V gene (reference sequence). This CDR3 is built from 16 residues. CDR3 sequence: CASSNSAGGTGYEQYF. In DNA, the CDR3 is TGTGCCAGTAGCAACTCGGCCGGGGGGACTGGGTACGAGCAGTACTTC.

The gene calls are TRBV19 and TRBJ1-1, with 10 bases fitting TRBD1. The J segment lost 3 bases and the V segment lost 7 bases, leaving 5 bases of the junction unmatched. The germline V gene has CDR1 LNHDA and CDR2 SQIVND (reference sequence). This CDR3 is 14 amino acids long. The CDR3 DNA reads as TGTGCCAGTACCCGACAGGGGGCGTACACTGAAGCTTTCTTT. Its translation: CASTRQGAYTEAFF.

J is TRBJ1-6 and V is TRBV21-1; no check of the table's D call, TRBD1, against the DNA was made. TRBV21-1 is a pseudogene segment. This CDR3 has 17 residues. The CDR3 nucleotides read TGTGCCAGCAGCCGACGTATACAGGGGGCGTTCGGGTCACCCCTCCACTTT. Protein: CASSRRIQGAFGSPLHF.

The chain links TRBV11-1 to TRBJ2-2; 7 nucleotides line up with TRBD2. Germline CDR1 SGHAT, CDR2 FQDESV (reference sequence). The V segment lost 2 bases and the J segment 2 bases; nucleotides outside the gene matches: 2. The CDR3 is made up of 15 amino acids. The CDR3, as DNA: TGTGCCAGCAGCTTATGGGGGGGTAACACCGGGGAGCTGTTTTTT. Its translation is CASSLWGGNTGELFF.

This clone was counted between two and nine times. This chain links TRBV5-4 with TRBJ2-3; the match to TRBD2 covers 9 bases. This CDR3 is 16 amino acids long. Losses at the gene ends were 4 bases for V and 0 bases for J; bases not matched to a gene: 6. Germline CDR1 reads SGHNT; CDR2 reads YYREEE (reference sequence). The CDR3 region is CASSRQAGGSTDTQYF. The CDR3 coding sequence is TGTGCCAGCAGCCGTCAAGCGGGGGGTAGCACAGATACGCAGTATTTT.

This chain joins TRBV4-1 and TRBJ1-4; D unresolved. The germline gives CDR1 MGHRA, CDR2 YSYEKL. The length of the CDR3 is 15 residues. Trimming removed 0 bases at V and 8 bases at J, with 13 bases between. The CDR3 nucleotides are TGCGCCAGCAGCCAAGATGGCCGGGTCGGAGAAAAACTGTTTTTT. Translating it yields CASSQDGRVGEKLFF.

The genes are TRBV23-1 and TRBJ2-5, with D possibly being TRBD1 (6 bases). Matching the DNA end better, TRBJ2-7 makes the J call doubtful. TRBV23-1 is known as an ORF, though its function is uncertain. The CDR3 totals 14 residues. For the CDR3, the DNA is TGCGCCAGCAGTCGGGACATCCGATCCTACGAGCAGTACTTC. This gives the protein CASSRDIRSYEQYF.